The 27 T cell receptor beta chains presented below share a single source sample, sequenced in a study of T cell responses to AZD1222 COVID-19 vaccine. TCRdb's table, derived via immunoSEQ multiplex PCR, lists solely in-frame clones and lacks some. The sample has 40,000 to 55,000 clones, roughly 89% seen once. Sequenced here: peripheral blood, sampled 28 days after the second AZD1222 dose. These receptors came from an adult who received the AZD1222 COVID-19 vaccine.

This chain connects TRBV2 to TRBJ1-3, with unresolved D. The CDR3 is 12 residues long. V gave up 8 bases and J gave up 1 base, with 6 bases separating them. Germline V lookup: CDR1 SNHLY, CDR2 FYNNEI. Written as DNA, the CDR3 is TGTGCCAGCTCGACGTCTGGAAACACCATATATTTT. This encodes CASSTSGNTIYF.

V usage is TRBV6-5 and J usage is TRBJ2-7; TRBD2 agrees at 11 bases. CDR1 is MNHEY, CDR2 SVGAGI, per germline. V lost 6 bases and J lost 2; bases outside the gene matches: 6. This CDR3 contains 15 residues. The CDR3: CASSALAGGPYEQYF. CDR3 in DNA: TGTGCCAGCAGCGCCCTAGCGGGAGGCCCCTACGAGCAGTACTTC.

The gene calls are TRBV4-1 and TRBJ2-5; no clear D. CDR1 and CDR2 (germline): MGHRA, YSYEKL. Trimming took off 2 bases at V and 1 base at J, with 5 bases between the two ends. The CDR3 consists of 13 residues. The CDR3 sequence is CASSQWSQETQYF. Here the CDR3 DNA reads TGCGCCAGCAGCCAATGGAGCCAAGAGACCCAGTACTTC.

The V call is TRBV28, the J call TRBJ2-1; 8 bases match TRBD2. This CDR3 region has 15 residues. V dropped 5 bases and J dropped 4; count of bases not matched to a gene: 7. Germline CDR1 is MDHEN and CDR2 is SYDVKM. CDR3 bases: TGTGCCAGCAGTACCTCGGGACTAGGATACAATGAGCAGTTCTTC. Its protein is CASSTSGLGYNEQFF.

The chain recombines TRBV7-9 with TRBJ2-3, with D maybe TRBD1 (5 bases). Germline V gene lookup returns CDR1 SEHNR and CDR2 FQNEAQ (reference sequence). Between the trimmed V and J ends, which lost 1 base and 1 base, there was a span of 15 bases. CDR3 size: 17 residues. CDR3 in DNA: TGTGCCAGCAGCTTAGAGATTGGGGCGCCCCGCACAGATACGCAGTATTTT. Protein: CASSLEIGAPRTDTQYF.

This chain uses TRBV2 with TRBJ2-5; 9 nucleotides agree with TRBD1. The V gene's germline CDR1 is SNHLY and CDR2 FYNNEI. This CDR3 has 15 amino acids. V was pared by 7 bases and J by 5 bases, with 11 bases of the junction left unmatched. The CDR3 DNA reads as TGTGCCAGCACCCAACAGGGGGCGCCGATGGAGACCCAGTACTTC. The encoded protein is CASTQQGAPMETQYF. Variable domain in full (rest from reference TRBV2 and TRBJ2-5): EPEVTQTPSHQVTQMGQEVILRCVPISNHLYFYWYRQILGQKVEFLVSFYNNEISEKSEIFDDQFSVERPDGSNFTLKIRSTKLEDSAMYFCASTQQGAPMETQYFGPGTRLLVL.

The V gene is TRBV2, the J gene TRBJ1-5, with D hard to call. The CDR3 has 12 residues. V gave up 1 base and J gave up 12 bases, with 10 bases separating them. Looked up from germline, CDR1 is SNHLY and CDR2 is FYNNEI. Written as DNA, the CDR3 is TGTGCCAGCAGTGAAGTGGGCCCGAACCAGCATTTT. Its protein is CASSEVGPNQHF.

The rearrangement joins TRBV10-2 to TRBJ1-5; no definite D call. This CDR3 is 15 amino acids long. Germline CDR1 and CDR2: WSHSY and SAAADI. Trimming shortened V by 3 bases and J by 0 bases, and 9 bases separated the two germline ends. The CDR3 here is CASSEAGYSNQPQHF. In nucleotides, the CDR3 is TGCGCCAGCAGTGAAGCGGGATATAGCAATCAGCCCCAGCATTTT.

The V and J genes are TRBV2 and TRBJ1-2; unclear D gene. Germline lookup yields CDR1 SNHLY and CDR2 FYNNEI. There are 11 residues in the CDR3. The ends were cut back, 5 bases at V and 4 bases at J, with 5 bases in the middle. The CDR3 sequence: CASSQSYGYTF. CDR3 coding DNA: TGTGCCAGCAGTCAGAGCTATGGCTACACCTTC.

V gene TRBV11-2 combines with J gene TRBJ1-5; D remains unclear. The CDR3 sequence is 12 residues long. Between the trimmed V and J ends, which lost 0 bases and 6 bases, there was a span of 3 bases. Germline CDR1 and CDR2: SGHAT and FQNNGV. The CDR3 nucleotides are TGTGCCAGCAGCTTAGAGACTCAGCCCCAGCATTTT. Protein: CASSLETQPQHF. The entire variable domain, with the rest obtained from reference TRBV11-2 and TRBJ1-5, is as follows: EAGVAQSPRYKIIEKRQSVAFWCNPISGHATLYWYQQILGQGPKLLIQFQNNGVVDDSQLPKDRFSAERLKGVDSTLKIQPAKLEDSAVYLCASSLETQPQHFGDGTRLSIL.

The rearrangement joins TRBV27 to TRBJ1-2, with 9 nucleotides matching TRBD1. V lost 4 bases, J lost 7 bases, and 10 bases stayed unmatched. The V gene's germline CDR1 is MNHEY and CDR2 SMNVEV (reference sequence). This CDR3 spans 15 amino acids. The CDR3 bases are TGTGCCAGCAGTTCCGGACAGGGGCTGATAGGTGGCTACACCTTC. This gives the protein CASSSGQGLIGGYTF.

V and J are TRBV30 and TRBJ1-1; D unresolved. The CDR3 consists of 11 residues. The germline V and J ends were trimmed by 1 base and 3 bases, with 3 bases remaining between them. Germline values: CDR1 GTSNPN, CDR2 SVGIG (reference sequence). The CDR3 spells CAWSGYTEAFF. For the CDR3, the DNA is TGTGCCTGGAGTGGGTACACTGAAGCTTTCTTT.

The rearrangement joins TRBV4-1 to TRBJ2-1; D is unclear. The CDR3 is 16 residues long. Germline V CDR1 and CDR2: MGHRA, YSYEKL. V lost 0 bases to trimming and J lost 5 bases, with 14 bases between them. CDR3: CASSQDSASSNNEQFF. CDR3 coding DNA: TGCGCCAGCAGCCAAGATTCAGCGTCGAGCAACAATGAGCAGTTCTTC.

This sequence joins TRBV20-1 and TRBJ1-4; no firm D call. The CDR3 covers 15 residues. V was pared by 3 bases and J by 7 bases, with 18 bases between. The germline CDR1 and CDR2 sequences are DFQATT and SNEGSKA (reference sequence). CDR3 DNA: TGCAGTGCTAGTATCCCACGGGGTGGACTTGAAAAACTGTTTTTT. It encodes CSASIPRGGLEKLFF.

V usage is TRBV11-2 and J usage is TRBJ1-1; 8 nucleotides match TRBD1. V trimming: 1 base; J trimming: 4 bases; junction bases outside the gene matches: 5. Per the germline V gene, CDR1 is SGHAT and CDR2 is FQNNGV. This CDR3 has 15 residues. Here the CDR3 reads CASSLATQGGTEAFF. The DNA for the CDR3 is TGTGCCAGCAGCTTAGCTACACAGGGGGGCACTGAAGCTTTCTTT.

About this clone: An end of the junction differs from the germline gene, which may be a read error. V is TRBV6-1 and J is TRBJ1-1; no clear D. Germline V CDR1 and CDR2: MNHNS, SASEGT. The CDR3 consists of 11 residues. CDR3 amino acids: CASSERRAGEF. The CDR3 DNA sequence: TGTGCCAGCAGTGAGAGGAGGGCTGGGGAATTT.

The V gene is TRBV2, the J gene TRBJ2-2; 9 bases agree with TRBD2. Germline lookup yields CDR1 SNHLY and CDR2 FYNNEI. The CDR3 length is 16 residues. Germline trimming cut 5 bases from V and 8 bases from J; bases unmatched to any gene: 12. Here the CDR3 reads CASSRSGRPGWGELFF. For the CDR3, the DNA is TGTGCCAGCAGTCGTAGCGGGAGACCTGGTTGGGGGGAGCTGTTTTTT. Full variable domain (remainder filled in from reference TRBV2 and TRBJ2-2): EPEVTQTPSHQVTQMGQEVILRCVPISNHLYFYWYRQILGQKVEFLVSFYNNEISEKSEIFDDQFSVERPDGSNFTLKIRSTKLEDSAMYFCASSRSGRPGWGELFFGEGSRLTVL.

CDR3 in DNA: TGTGCCACGACAACCCGGAATTCACAGGGCATCCAAGAGACCCAGTACTTC. This codes for CATTTRNSQGIQETQYF. The chain recombines TRBV24-1 with TRBJ2-5, with D perhaps matching TRBD1 (6 bases). Trimming left V 10 bases short and J 1 base short, with 24 bases between. This CDR3 region has 17 residues. From germline, CDR1 is KGHDR and CDR2 SFDVKD.

The chain is built from TRBV6-5 and TRBJ2-1; D gene unclear. Germline values: CDR1 MNHEY, CDR2 SVGAGI. This CDR3 spans 15 amino acids. Trimming removed 6 bases from V and 4 bases from J, with 16 bases in between. DNA of the CDR3: TGTGCCAGCAGGTCCCCACAGAAGAGTTACAATGAGCAGTTCTTC. Translating it yields CASRSPQKSYNEQFF.

This chain links TRBV24-1 with TRBJ2-2; D might be TRBD1 (6 bases). Germline CDR1 is KGHDR and CDR2 is SFDVKD. CDR3 length: 15 residues. V dropped 5 bases and J dropped 0 bases, with 9 bases sitting between them. In DNA, the CDR3 is TGTGCCACCAGTGGAGGGACACCGAACACCGGGGAGCTGTTTTTT. Translated, it gives CATSGGTPNTGELFF.

DNA of the CDR3: TGTGCCAGCAGCTTACAGGGTTTGACAGATACGCAGTATTTT. This translates into CASSLQGLTDTQYF. This chain joins TRBV7-3 and TRBJ2-3, with a weak D call TRBD1 (5 bases). Per germline, CDR1 SGHTA and CDR2 FQGTGA. The CDR3 covers 14 residues. Trimming stripped 2 bases from V and 3 bases from J, with 9 bases between.

The rearrangement joins TRBV9 to TRBJ1-2, with 7 positions matching TRBD1. With 2 bases clipped from V and 6 bases from J, the junction kept 13 bases outside the gene matches. The CDR3 runs 16 residues. The germline CDR1 and CDR2 sequences are SGDLS and YYNGEE. CDR3 DNA: TGTGCCAGCAGCGTGGGGACAGCCTTTCCTCGGGATGGCTACACCTTC. It is translated as CASSVGTAFPRDGYTF.

This chain uses TRBV6-5 with TRBJ2-7, with 7 bases that match TRBD1. The CDR3 length is 12 residues. V was clipped by 7 bases and J by 4 bases; unmatched bases: 4. Looked up from germline, CDR1 is MNHEY and CDR2 is SVGAGI. CDR3 loop: CASKGQYYEQYF. The CDR3 nucleotides read TGTGCCAGCAAGGGACAGTATTACGAGCAGTACTTC.

The chain recombines TRBV5-4 with TRBJ2-7; weak D call: TRBD1 (6 bases). The ends were cut back, 1 base at V and 7 bases at J, with 12 bases in the middle. The germline V gene has CDR1 SGHNT and CDR2 YYREEE (reference sequence). The length of the CDR3 is 13 residues. CDR3 residues: CASSLMQGYEQYF. CDR3 in DNA: TGTGCCAGCAGCTTGATGCAGGGGTATGAGCAGTACTTC.

The chain couples TRBV12-3 or TRBV12-4 to TRBJ1-5, with D unclear. The CDR3 contains 12 residues. V shed 6 bases and J shed 7 bases, with 10 bases lying between them. CDR3 sequence (DNA): TGTGCCAGCAGCCGTCTCAGGCAGCCCCAGCATTTT. Residues: CASSRLRQPQHF.

This clone was seen a single time. The chain uses TRBV10-1 and TRBJ2-7, with 11 positions matching TRBD2. This CDR3 region has 13 residues. The germline V gene has CDR1 WNHNN and CDR2 SYGVQD (reference sequence). V shed 11 bases, J shed 6 bases, and the junction held 9 bases outside the gene matches. The CDR3 bases are TGCGCCTCCTTACTAGCGGGAGCTGTCGAGCAGTACTTC. It specifies CASLLAGAVEQYF.

The chain links TRBV19 to TRBJ2-2; no definite D call. V lost 1 base, J lost 2 bases, and 5 bases lay in between. Looked up from germline, CDR1 is LNHDA and CDR2 is SQIVND (reference sequence). This CDR3 is 14 amino acids long. The CDR3 region has the DNA TGTGCCAGTAGTATAGGAGTAAACACCGGGGAGCTGTTTTTT. Translated: CASSIGVNTGELFF.